This T cell receptor beta chain was captured by sequencing in a study of a mutant IDH1 vaccine in newly diagnosed glioma. Overall study context: Patients got their first vaccination 4-6 weeks after radiotherapy alone, or with temozolomide cycles. The treated group averaged about 39 years old and was around 60% male, about 38% female. Patients arrived already treated with radiotherapy, temozolomide, or both, most having had both.

General observations from the study: Pseudoprogression appeared unlinked to shifts in leading peripheral T cell clonotypes.

The method was immunoSEQ multiplex PCR; TCRdb's version includes in-frame clones alone and lacks a portion of them. The sample has some 80,000 clones, 75% to 90% seen once. V dropped 5 bases and J dropped 2 bases, with 10 bases sitting between them. The CDR3 extends over 14 amino acids. Germline V lookup: CDR1 MNHNS, CDR2 SASEGT. On this clone itself: Antigen: not known.

Time point in this sample: week 23, last vaccination. Vaccination used 300 ug of mutant IDH1 20-mer peptide per dose, with topical imiquimod. The source material was PBMCs, sampled from a glioma patient whose treatment included an IDH1 peptide vaccine. The sequence came from a woman aged 45-59 years with glioma. The chain joins TRBV6-1 to TRBJ2-1; D is ambiguous. This CDR3 is CASSSQQAYNEQFF. The CDR3 DNA reads TGTGCCAGCAGTTCACAGCAAGCCTACAATGAGCAGTTCTTC.